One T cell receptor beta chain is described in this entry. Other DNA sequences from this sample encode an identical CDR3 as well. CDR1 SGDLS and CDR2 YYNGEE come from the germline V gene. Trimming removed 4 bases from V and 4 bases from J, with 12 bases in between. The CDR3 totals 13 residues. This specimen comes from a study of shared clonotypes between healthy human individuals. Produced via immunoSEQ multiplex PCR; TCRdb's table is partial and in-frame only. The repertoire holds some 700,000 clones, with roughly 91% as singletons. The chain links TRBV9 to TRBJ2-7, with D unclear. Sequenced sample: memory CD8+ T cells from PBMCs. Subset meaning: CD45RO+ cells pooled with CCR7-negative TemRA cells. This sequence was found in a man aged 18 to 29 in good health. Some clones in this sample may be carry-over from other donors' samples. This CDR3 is CASSPPDGYEQYF. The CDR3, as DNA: TGTGCCAGCAGCCCTCCCGACGGATACGAGCAGTACTTC.